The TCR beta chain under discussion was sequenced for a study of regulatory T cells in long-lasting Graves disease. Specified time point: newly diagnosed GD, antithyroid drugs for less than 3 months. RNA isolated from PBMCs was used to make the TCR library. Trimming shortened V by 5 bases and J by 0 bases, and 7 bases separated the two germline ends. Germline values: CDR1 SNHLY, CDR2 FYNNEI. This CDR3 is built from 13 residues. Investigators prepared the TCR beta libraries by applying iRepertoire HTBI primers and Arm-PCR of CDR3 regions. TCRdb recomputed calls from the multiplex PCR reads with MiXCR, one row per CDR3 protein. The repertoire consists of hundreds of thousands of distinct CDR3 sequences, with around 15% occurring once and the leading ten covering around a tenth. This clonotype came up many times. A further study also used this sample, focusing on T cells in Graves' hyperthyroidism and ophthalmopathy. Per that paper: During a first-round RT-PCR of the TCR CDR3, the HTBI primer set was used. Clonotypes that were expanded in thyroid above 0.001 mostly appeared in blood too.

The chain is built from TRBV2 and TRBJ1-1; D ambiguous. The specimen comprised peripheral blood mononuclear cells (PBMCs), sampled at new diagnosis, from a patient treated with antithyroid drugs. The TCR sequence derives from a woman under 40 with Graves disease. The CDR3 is CASSIGMNTEAFF. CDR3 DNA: TGTGCCAGCAGTATCGGGATGAACACTGAAGCTTTCTTT. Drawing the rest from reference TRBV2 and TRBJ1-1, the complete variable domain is EPEVTQTPSHQVTQMGQEVILRCVPISNHLYFYWYRQILGQKVEFLVSFYNNEISEKSEIFDDQFSVERPDGSNFTLKIRSTKLEDSAMYFCASSIGMNTEAFFGQGTRLTVV.